This T cell receptor (beta chain) was found in a study of OX40 agonist ivuxolimab in advanced cancers. Describing the broader study: Ivuxolimab was an agonistic, fully human IgG2 monoclonal antibody directed against OX40 (CD134), a costimulatory receptor. In the dose-escalation cohort, 65% to 90% of patients were male, and the mean age was approximately 60 years, with a range of roughly 23 to 85. Partial responses occurred in three dose-escalation patients, of whom one had hepatocellular carcinoma and two had cutaneous melanoma. The paper describes the monotherapy dose-escalation part (N = 52 patients) of the phase I trial of ivuxolimab. Patients were allowed to have had prior anti-PD-1, anti-PD-L1 or anti-CTLA-4 therapy, and approximately 40% of the dose-escalation patients had been treated with checkpoint inhibitors. Among the 50 to 55 dose-escalation patients, about 19 had hepatocellular carcinoma, some 15 melanoma, 9 renal cell carcinoma and 9 head and neck cancer. The point of sequencing TCRbeta in the periphery was to test whether ivuxolimab changed TCR sequence diversity and drove clonal T-cell expansion. Intravenous ivuxolimab was administered to patients every 2 weeks at six dose levels: 0.01, 0.1, 0.3, 1.5, 3 and 10 mg/kg. What the authors observed across the whole study: At doses of 0.1 to 3.0 mg/kg, clonal expansion of both CD4+ and CD8+ T cells in blood was seen between baseline and week 6. After ivuxolimab, CD8+ T cells had more expanded clones than CD4+ T cells on average. Low levels of normalized T-cell clonal expansion were also seen in some nonresponding patients. Antigen specificity was not determined for the clonally expanded peripheral T cells. In the 0.1-3.0 mg/kg groups, partial responders were among the patients with the lowest normalized peripheral clonal expansion, particularly in CD8+ T cells.

The trial excluded patients who had a history of autoimmune disease or were on systemic immunosuppression. Peripheral blood for TCR sequencing was collected from all dose cohorts at baseline, on cycle 4 day 1, and on cycle 7 day 1. Samples were obtained from an open-label, multicenter, first-in-human phase I dose-escalation trial of ivuxolimab. Adults with locally advanced or metastatic melanoma, renal cell carcinoma, hepatocellular carcinoma or head and neck squamous cell carcinoma were enrolled in the trial. CD4+ and CD8+ T cells were sorted separately from peripheral blood before TCR sequencing. For sequencing of the TCRbeta CDR3 region, genomic DNA was extracted from the sorted cells. TCRbeta CDR3 regions were sequenced using the immunoSEQ Assay. What TCRdb holds here is the immuneACCESS table cut down to in-frame rearrangements. Part of the clones is not present; checked against another copy, under half of the missing clones reflect an unresolved V gene, and the others are unexplained. This sample gives more than 70,000 clones in total; about 80% of them show up just once. The biggest ten clones account for 0.4% to 0.5% of the sample.

A remark on this clone: Its antigen is currently not known. No much larger clone exists at a distance of one base, and base qualities are not known. This specimen includes other DNA sequences encoding the same CDR3.

Sequences SGHRS (CDR1) and YFSETQ (CDR2) are obtained from the germline V gene. The CDR3 runs 16 residues from the cysteine to the phenylalanine. The DNA shown is the 48-base CDR3, in frame from base 1. The V and J ends are trimmed by 2 bases and 0 bases, leaving 12 bases between them. The clonotype originates from an adult with an advanced solid tumor such as melanoma, head and neck, liver or kidney cancer. Here the sequenced sample was CD4+ or CD8+ T cells sorted from blood, taken in a trial of the OX40 agonist ivuxolimab. The sequence is built from TRBV5-1 and TRBJ1-3; the D region possibly corresponds to TRBD1 (6 bases align). CDR3 region: CASSLGGGISGNTIYF. The bases are TGCGCCAGCAGCTTAGGAGGGGGTATCTCTGGAAACACCATATATTTT.